A few counts support the clone carrying this TCR beta chain. Its antigen is as yet unknown. This CDR3 contains 16 residues. V lost 7 bases and J lost 0, with 18 bases in between. Germline assignment: CDR1 SGHTA and CDR2 FQGNSA. This entry belongs to a study of identical twins. TCRdb reanalysed the 5' RACE reads using MiXCR and keeps one entry per CDR3 protein. The sample lists some 240,000 distinct CDR3 sequences, roughly 10% seen once, with about 9.1% in the top ten. Study-level findings and limits: Where out-of-frame alpha sequences were twin-shared, they showed excess low generation probability. Beta out-of-frame sequences showed weaker excess twin sharing. The models gave estimates that fell short of the out-of-frame TCR alpha sharing seen in monozygotic twins.

The chain employs TRBV7-2 and TRBJ1-1; D possibly corresponds to TRBD1 (6 bases). This receptor was identified in a man aged 50-59 years in good health. The sequenced material came from memory T cells sorted from blood. DNA for the CDR3: TGTGCCAGCAAAATATCGGGGGCCAGATTGAACACTGAAGCTTTCTTT. Translated: CASKISGARLNTEAFF.